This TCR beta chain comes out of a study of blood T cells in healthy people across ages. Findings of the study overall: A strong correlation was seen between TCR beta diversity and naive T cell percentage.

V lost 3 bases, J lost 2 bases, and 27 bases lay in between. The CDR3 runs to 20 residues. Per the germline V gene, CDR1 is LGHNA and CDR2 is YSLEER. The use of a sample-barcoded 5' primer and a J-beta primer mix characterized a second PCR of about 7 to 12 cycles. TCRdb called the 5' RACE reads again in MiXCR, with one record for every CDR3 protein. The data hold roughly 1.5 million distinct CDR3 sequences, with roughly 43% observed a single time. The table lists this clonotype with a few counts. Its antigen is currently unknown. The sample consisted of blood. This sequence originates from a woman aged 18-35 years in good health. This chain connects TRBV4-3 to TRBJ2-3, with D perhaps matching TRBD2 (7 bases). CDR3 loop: CASSHRGQVRGLADTDTQYF. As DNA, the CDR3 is TGCGCCAGCAGCCACCGGGGGCAGGTGCGAGGGCTAGCGGACACAGATACGCAGTATTTT.